This T cell receptor (beta chain) emerged from a study of blood T cell repertoires in COVID-19. Study as a whole: COVID-19 samples collected from the United States, Italy and Spain covered acute and convalescent phases. Nucleic acid was either cDNA or gDNA, and it came from T cells, B-cell-depleted T cells, or PBMCs.

Per the original methods: Estimation of nucleated cell counts was performed using reference gene primer amplification. The assay was immunoSEQ multiplex PCR, and TCRdb's table has in-frame clones only and misses some. From that table come the V and J calls and clone size; the DNA was used to work out D and trimming. Of about 430,000 clones detected, 88% appear once; the ten largest clones hold 0.95% to 1%. In germline, CDR1 is LGHDT, CDR2 YNNKEL (reference sequence). CDR3 length equals 14 residues. With 0 bases removed from V and 6 bases from J, the gap between germline ends came to 11 bases. Each participant's cohort was designated according to participant-reported clinical history.

The sequenced sample was PBMCs or T cells enriched from blood (not recorded which). The source is a woman in her twenties or thirties with acute COVID-19. The V gene is TRBV3-1 (or the pseudogene TRBV3-2), the J gene TRBJ1-1; D is unclear. The CDR3 is CASSQDLAVAEAFF. As DNA, the CDR3 is TGTGCCAGCAGCCAAGATTTGGCGGTAGCTGAAGCTTTCTTT.